This paragraph reports one T cell receptor beta chain. The sample originates from a study of blood T cell repertoires in COVID-19. Background on the study: COVID-19 samples collected from the United States, Italy and Spain covered acute and convalescent phases. T cells, B-cell-depleted T cells, or PBMCs supplied cDNA or gDNA.

Original data processing: Amplification of reference gene primers was used by the study to estimate nucleated cell counts. TCRdb's table, derived via immunoSEQ multiplex PCR, lists solely in-frame clones and lacks some. The D gene and trimming were derived from the DNA, and the V and J assignments and clone size from that table. The data contain 60,000 to 65,000 clones, about 93% of them singletons. Germline CDR1 and CDR2: SGHVS and FNYEAQ. The CDR3 extends over 16 amino acids. Deletions cut 0 bases from V and 1 base from J, with 9 bases between. Sequenced material: peripheral blood. This clonotype originated in a woman of 80 years or more with active COVID-19. The chain carries TRBV7-6 and TRBJ2-2, with unresolved D. The CDR3 DNA sequence: TGTGCCAGCAGCTTAGCGCCGGCAGGGAACACCGGGGAGCTGTTTTTT. Protein sequence: CASSLAPAGNTGELFF.